This paragraph covers one TCR beta chain sequence. Its antigen is not identified. Germline CDR1 and CDR2: KGHSH and LQKENI. Deletions cut 1 base from V and 12 bases from J, with 19 bases between. The CDR3 runs 16 residues. The entry originates in a study of T-cell memory formation after mild COVID-19. Findings and limits, study-wide: A balance of CD4 and CD8 characterized clones contracting day 15 to 85, whereas later expanders leaned CD4+.

TCRdb reprocessed the 5' RACE reads via MiXCR and lists one record per CDR3 protein. In the table there are about 400,000 distinct CDR3 sequences, roughly 15% of which are singletons. Input material: PBMCs or a T cell subset sorted from them (not recorded which). The sequence came from a young man who had mild COVID-19 (a few samples of this study predate the infection). Cell type and time point are not known. The chain is built from TRBV18 and TRBJ1-6; TRBD1 might be the D (6 bases). The CDR3 here is CASSPRDKPGLLPLHF. CDR3 bases: TGTGCCAGCTCACCACGGGACAAACCGGGTCTATTACCCCTCCACTTT.